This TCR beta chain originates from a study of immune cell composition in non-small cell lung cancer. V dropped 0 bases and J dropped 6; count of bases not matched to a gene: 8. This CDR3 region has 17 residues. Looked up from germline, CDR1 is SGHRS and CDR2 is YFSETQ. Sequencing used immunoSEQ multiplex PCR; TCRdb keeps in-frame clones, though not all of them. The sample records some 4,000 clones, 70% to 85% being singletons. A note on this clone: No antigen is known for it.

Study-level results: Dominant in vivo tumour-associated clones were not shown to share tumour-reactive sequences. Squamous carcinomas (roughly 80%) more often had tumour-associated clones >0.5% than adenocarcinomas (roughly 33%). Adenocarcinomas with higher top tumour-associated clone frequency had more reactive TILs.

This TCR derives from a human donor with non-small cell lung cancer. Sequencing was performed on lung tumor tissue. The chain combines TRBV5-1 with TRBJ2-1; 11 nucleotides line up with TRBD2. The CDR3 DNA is TGCGCCAGCAGCTTGGGTTCTAGCGGGAGGTTTTTCAATGAGCAGTTCTTC. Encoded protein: CASSLGSSGRFFNEQFF.